The TCR beta chain under discussion was sequenced for a study of shared clonotypes between healthy human individuals. Germline CDR1 and CDR2: SGHRS and YFSETQ. CDR3 length equals 14 residues. V shed 5 bases, J shed 5 bases, and the junction held 7 bases outside the gene matches. Worth noting for this clone: Its antigen remains unknown.

Broader study findings: Sorted-subset sequencing, rarefaction showed, was incomplete despite large depth.

Some clones are missing from TCRdb's copy, which holds only in-frame ones; the method was immunoSEQ multiplex PCR. The sample consists of about 1.5 million clones, 95% to 99% of them appearing once. Sequencing used naive CD4+ T cells sorted from blood. Subset of the sample: CD45RA+ positively selected. The receptor comes from a man aged 25 to 45 in good health. The chain employs TRBV5-1 and TRBJ2-1; 7 nucleotides align to TRBD1. The CDR3 nucleotides are TGCGCCAGCAGAACCGGGACAGATAACAATGAGCAGTTCTTC. It is translated as CASRTGTDNNEQFF.